The clone carrying this TCR beta chain has a count of ten or more. TRAV- and TRBV-specific primers were used for first-strand cDNA, which covered alpha and beta chains. TCR amplification ran approximately 22 PCR cycles using constant-region and V-primer adapter primers. MiXCR was run by TCRdb on the reads, yielding one entry per CDR3 protein. Of under 90,000 distinct CDR3 sequences detected, roughly 30% appear once; the ten largest clones hold more than 9.5%. The CDR3 runs 12 residues. Between the trimmed V and J ends, which lost 1 base and 7 bases, there was a span of 4 bases. Germline V gene lookup returns CDR1 SNHLY and CDR2 FYNNEI. This sample was included in a study of low-dose radiotherapy and immunotherapy resistance in tumors. Study as a whole: Each patient was administered nivolumab intravenously at 240 mg, which was a flat dose, every two weeks, along with intravenous ipilimumab at 1 mg/kg every six weeks.

Time point in this sample: before trial treatment. The clonotype originates from a female donor with ovarian cancer. The sample consisted of PBMCs, taken before treatment. The chain carries TRBV2 and TRBJ2-2, with unresolved D. This CDR3 reads CASSEVLGELFF. CDR3 nucleotides: TGTGCCAGCAGTGAAGTTCTCGGGGAGCTGTTTTTT.